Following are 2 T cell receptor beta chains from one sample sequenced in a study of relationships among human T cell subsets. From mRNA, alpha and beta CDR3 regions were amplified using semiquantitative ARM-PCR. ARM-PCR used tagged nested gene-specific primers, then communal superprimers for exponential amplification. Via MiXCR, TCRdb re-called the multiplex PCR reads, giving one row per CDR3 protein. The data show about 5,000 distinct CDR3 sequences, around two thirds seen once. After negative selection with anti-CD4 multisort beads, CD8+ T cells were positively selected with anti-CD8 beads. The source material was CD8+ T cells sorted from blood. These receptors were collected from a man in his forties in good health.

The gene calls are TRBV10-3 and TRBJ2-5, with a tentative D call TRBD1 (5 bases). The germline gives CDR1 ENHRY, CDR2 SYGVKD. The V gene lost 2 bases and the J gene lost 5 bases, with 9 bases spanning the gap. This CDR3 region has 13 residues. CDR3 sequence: CAISERGWETQYF. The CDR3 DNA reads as TGTGCCATCAGTGAGAGGGGCTGGGAGACCCAGTACTTC.

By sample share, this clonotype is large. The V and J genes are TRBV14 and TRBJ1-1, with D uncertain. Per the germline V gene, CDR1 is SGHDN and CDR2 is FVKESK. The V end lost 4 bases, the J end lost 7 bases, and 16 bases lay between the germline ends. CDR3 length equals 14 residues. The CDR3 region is CASSRPGPGFEAFF. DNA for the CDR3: TGTGCCAGCAGCCGCCCTGGGCCCGGATTTGAAGCTTTCTTT.